This T cell receptor beta chain was captured by sequencing in a study of Ad26.COV2.S vaccination and SARS-CoV-2 variants. This clone showed up just once. Profiling relied on immunoSEQ multiplex PCR, and the TCRdb table lists in-frame clones only, not all of them. The data contain hundreds of thousands of clones, around 87% of them singletons. Germline V gene lookup returns CDR1 LNHNV and CDR2 YYDKDF (reference sequence). V was pared by 5 bases and J by 5 bases, with 10 bases between. The CDR3 extends over 12 amino acids. Treatment in this sample: some 20 received Ad26.COV2.S at low or high dose, single or two shots; a few received placebo; per-sample allocation not given. At day 63 after the first vaccine or placebo injection, samples were drawn.

The V and J genes are TRBV15 and TRBJ2-7; D perhaps matches TRBD1 (6 bases). The sequenced sample was peripheral blood, obtained in a trial of Ad26.COV2.S vaccine versus placebo. The source is a person between 18 and 59 years old who received the Ad26.COV2.S COVID-19 vaccine or a placebo. The CDR3 DNA is TGTGCCACCAGCCACTCAGGGGACGAGCAGTACTTC. Residues: CATSHSGDEQYF.